This T cell receptor (beta chain) was identified in a study of T-cell memory formation after mild COVID-19. Overall study results and limits: Clones from the second wave (peaking day 37) had unconfirmed SARS-CoV-2 specificity.

The table lists this clonotype with a count of one. The antigen remains undetermined. V was clipped by 6 bases and J by 10 bases; unmatched bases: 10. Germline assignment: CDR1 MGHDK and CDR2 SYGVNS. The CDR3 runs 15 residues. Constant-segment primers and 5'RACE yielded cDNA libraries for TCR alpha and TCR beta, each carrying sample barcodes and UMIs. From the 5' RACE reads, TCRdb called clonotypes with MiXCR, one entry per CDR3 protein. The sample holds around 320,000 distinct CDR3 sequences, 25% to 30% seen once. The TCR was taken from an adult woman who had mild COVID-19 (a few samples of this study predate the infection). Cell type and time point are not known. Input material: PBMCs or a T cell subset sorted from them (not recorded which). The chain employs TRBV25-1 and TRBJ2-1, with 12 bases matching TRBD2. The CDR3 bases are TGTGCCAGCAGGACTCTAGCGGGAGGGCCCGGGGAGCAGTTCTTC. This translates into CASRTLAGGPGEQFF.